This T cell receptor beta chain was observed in a study of CD8+CD57+ T cells in acquired aplastic anemia. For the study at large: Across the sorted CD4+ and CD8+ cells, DNA amounts averaged approximately 3.1 ug. Study-level findings and limits: No significant difference in CD8+ Simpson's diversity was found between patients and controls.

In its sample, this clonotype was seen many times. Its specificity is not known. CDR3 and TCR beta VDJ profiling relied on a genomic DNA template. MiXCR, run by TCRdb on the reads, gives a single entry per CDR3 protein. The sample has fewer than 250,000 distinct CDR3 sequences, roughly 53% seen once. Sequencing involved patients with CD8+CD57+ cell expansion previously shown by flow cytometry. The CDR3 is made up of 17 amino acids. The V and J ends lost 2 bases and 2 bases, in that order; junction bases with no gene match: 10. The germline CDR1 and CDR2 sequences are DFQATT and SNEGSKA (reference sequence).

What was sequenced was sorted CD4+, CD8+, or CD8+CD57+ T cells (not recorded which) from PBMCs. The clonotype comes from a human donor with aplastic anemia. The chain links TRBV20-1 to TRBJ2-7; TRBD2 matches at 12 bases. In DNA, the CDR3 is TGCAGTGCTAGATTTTTAGGAAGACTAGCGGGGGCCTACGAGCAGTACTTC. This gives the protein CSARFLGRLAGAYEQYF.